This T cell receptor beta chain was documented in a study of cytomegalovirus exposure and HLA in healthy donors. Findings and limits, study-wide: A few chains tied to CMV proved CMV antigen-specific in vitro.

Amplification used 60 Vbeta primers and 13 Jbeta primers. Profiled with immunoSEQ multiplex PCR; TCRdb holds only in-frame clones, not every one. Counted here are around 100,000 clones, 65% to 75% occurring once; the ten biggest clones make up around 4.9%. Comment on this clone: Its antigen is still unknown.

Sequencing was carried out using PBMCs. This TCR came from a man aged 30-40 years in good health and CMV-seropositive.

CDR3 bases: TGTGCCAGCAGCGTAGCTGGGGACAGGAACACCGGGGAGCTGTTTTTT. The encoded protein is CASSVAGDRNTGELFF. V and J are TRBV9 and TRBJ2-2; 7 bases align to TRBD1. The V and J ends lost 0 bases and 1 base, in that order; junction bases with no gene match: 3. This CDR3 contains 16 residues. Germline CDR1 is SGDLS and CDR2 is YYNGEE.